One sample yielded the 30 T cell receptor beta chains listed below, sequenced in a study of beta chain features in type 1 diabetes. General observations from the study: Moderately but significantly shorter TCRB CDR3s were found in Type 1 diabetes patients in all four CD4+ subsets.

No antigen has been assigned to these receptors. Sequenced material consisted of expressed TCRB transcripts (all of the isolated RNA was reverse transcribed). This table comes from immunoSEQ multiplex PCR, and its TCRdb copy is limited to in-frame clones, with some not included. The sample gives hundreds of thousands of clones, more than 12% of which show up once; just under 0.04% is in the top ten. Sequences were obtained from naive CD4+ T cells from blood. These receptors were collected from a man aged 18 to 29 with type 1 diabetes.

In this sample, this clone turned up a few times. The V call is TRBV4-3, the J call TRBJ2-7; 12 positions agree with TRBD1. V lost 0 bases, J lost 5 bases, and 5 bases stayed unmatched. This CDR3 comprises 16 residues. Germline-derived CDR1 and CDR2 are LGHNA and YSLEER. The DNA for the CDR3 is TGCGCCAGCAGCCAAGATAGGGACAGGGGGCGGGACGAGCAGTACTTC. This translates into CASSQDRDRGRDEQYF.

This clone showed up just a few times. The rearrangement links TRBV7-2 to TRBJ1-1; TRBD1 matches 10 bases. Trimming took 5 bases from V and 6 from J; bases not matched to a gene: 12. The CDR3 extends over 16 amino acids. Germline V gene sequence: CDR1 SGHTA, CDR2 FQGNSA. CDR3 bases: TGTGCCAGCAGCCGCATTATCCGGGACAGGGGATCTGAAGCTTTCTTT. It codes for CASSRIIRDRGSEAFF.

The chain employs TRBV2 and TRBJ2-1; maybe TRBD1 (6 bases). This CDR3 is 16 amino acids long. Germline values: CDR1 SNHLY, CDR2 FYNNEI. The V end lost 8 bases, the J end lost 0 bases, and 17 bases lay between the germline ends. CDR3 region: CASYRDGESSYNEQFF. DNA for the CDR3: TGTGCCAGCTACAGGGATGGGGAGAGCTCCTACAATGAGCAGTTCTTC. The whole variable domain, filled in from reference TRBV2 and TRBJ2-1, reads EPEVTQTPSHQVTQMGQEVILRCVPISNHLYFYWYRQILGQKVEFLVSFYNNEISEKSEIFDDQFSVERPDGSNFTLKIRSTKLEDSAMYFCASYRDGESSYNEQFFGPGTRLTVL.

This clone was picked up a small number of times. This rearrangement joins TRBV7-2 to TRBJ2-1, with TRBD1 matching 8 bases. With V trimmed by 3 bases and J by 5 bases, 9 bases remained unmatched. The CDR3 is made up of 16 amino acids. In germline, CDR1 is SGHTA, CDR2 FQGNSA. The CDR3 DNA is TGTGCCAGCAGCTTCAGCCGGGACAGGAGCGACAATGAGCAGTTCTTC. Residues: CASSFSRDRSDNEQFF.

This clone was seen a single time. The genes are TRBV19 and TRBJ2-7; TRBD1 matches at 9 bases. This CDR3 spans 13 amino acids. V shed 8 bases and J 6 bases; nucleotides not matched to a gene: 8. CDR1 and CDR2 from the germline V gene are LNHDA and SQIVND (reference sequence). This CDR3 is CASSGQGTGEQYF. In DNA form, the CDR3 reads TGTGCCAGTTCAGGACAGGGGACAGGCGAGCAGTACTTC.

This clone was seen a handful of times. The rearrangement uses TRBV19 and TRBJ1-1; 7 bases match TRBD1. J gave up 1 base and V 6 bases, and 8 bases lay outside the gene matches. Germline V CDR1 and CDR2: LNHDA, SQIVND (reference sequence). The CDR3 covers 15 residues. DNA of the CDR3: TGTGCCAGTAGCAGAGGGGGCTCCCGGAACACTGAAGCTTTCTTT. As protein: CASSRGGSRNTEAFF. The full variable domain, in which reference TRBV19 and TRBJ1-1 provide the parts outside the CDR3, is DGGITQSPKYLFRKEGQNVTLSCEQNLNHDAMYWYRQDPGQGLRLIYYSQIVNDFQKGDIAEGYSVSREKKESFPLTVTSAQKNPTAFYLCASSRGGSRNTEAFFGQGTRLTVV.

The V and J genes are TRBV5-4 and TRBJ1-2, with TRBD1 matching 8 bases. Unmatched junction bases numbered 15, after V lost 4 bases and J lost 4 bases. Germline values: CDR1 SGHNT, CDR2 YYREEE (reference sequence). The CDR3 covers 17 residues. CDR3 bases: TGTGCCAGCAGCGAAGGACAGGGTATTAGCCCCTCCTATGGCTACACCTTC. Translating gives CASSEGQGISPSYGYTF.

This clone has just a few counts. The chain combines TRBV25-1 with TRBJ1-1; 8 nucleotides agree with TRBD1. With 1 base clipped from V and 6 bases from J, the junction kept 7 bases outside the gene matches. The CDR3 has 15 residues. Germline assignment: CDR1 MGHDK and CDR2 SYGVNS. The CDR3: CASSEWQGAGAEAFF. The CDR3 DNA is TGTGCCAGCAGTGAATGGCAGGGGGCAGGCGCTGAAGCTTTCTTT.

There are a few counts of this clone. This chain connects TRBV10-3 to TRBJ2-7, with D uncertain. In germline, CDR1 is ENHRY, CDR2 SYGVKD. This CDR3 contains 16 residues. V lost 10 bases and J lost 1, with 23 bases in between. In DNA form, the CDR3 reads TGTGCCACCACTACCCAACAAGGGTTGGGGTCCTACGAGCAGTACTTC. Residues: CATTTQQGLGSYEQYF.

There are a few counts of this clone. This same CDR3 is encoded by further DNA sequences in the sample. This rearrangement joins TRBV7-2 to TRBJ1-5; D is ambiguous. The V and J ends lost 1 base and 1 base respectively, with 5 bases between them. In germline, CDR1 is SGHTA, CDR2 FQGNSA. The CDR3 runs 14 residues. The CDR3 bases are TGTGCCAGCAGCTTAGAAGGGAGCAATCAGCCCCAGCATTTT. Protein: CASSLEGSNQPQHF.

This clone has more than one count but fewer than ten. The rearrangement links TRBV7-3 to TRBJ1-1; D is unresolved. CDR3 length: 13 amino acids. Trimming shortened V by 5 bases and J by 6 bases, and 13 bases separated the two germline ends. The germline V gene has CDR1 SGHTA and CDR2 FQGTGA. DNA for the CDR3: TGTGCCAGCAGCCCCGACCCATCCCCTGAAGCTTTCTTT. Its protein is CASSPDPSPEAFF.

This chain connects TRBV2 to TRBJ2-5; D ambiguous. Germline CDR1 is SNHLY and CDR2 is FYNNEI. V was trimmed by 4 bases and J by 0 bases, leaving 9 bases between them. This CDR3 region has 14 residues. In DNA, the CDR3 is TGTGCCAGCAGTGCAAGGAAGTACCAAGAGACCCAGTACTTC. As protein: CASSARKYQETQYF.

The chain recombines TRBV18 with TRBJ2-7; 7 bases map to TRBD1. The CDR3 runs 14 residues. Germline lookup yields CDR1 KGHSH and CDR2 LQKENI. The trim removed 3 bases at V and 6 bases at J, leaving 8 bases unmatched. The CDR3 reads CASSPTGQMGEQYF. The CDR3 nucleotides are TGTGCCAGCTCACCGACGGGACAGATGGGCGAGCAGTACTTC.

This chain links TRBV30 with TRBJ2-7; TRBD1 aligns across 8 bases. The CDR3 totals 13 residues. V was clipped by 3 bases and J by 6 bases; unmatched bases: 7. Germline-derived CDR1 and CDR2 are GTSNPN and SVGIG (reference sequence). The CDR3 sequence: CAWSDQGAGEQYF. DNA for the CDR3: TGTGCCTGGAGCGACCAGGGGGCTGGCGAGCAGTACTTC.

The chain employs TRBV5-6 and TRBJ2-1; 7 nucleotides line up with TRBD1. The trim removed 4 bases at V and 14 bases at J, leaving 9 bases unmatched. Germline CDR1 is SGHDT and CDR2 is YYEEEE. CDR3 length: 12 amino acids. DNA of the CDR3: TGTGCCAGCAGCGGGGGACAGCCAATTAAGTTCTTC. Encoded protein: CASSGGQPIKFF.

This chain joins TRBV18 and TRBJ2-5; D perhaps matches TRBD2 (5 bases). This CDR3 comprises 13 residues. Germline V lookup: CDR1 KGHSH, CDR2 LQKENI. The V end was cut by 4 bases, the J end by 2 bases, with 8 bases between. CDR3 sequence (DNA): TGTGCCAGCTCACTTCCGGGACAAGAGACCCAGTACTTC. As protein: CASSLPGQETQYF.

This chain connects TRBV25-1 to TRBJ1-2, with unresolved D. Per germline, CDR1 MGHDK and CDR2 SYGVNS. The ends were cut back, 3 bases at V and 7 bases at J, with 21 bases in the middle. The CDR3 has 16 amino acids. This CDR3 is CASSEHPGNLGGGYTF. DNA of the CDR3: TGTGCCAGCAGTGAGCACCCGGGAAATCTGGGAGGTGGCTACACCTTC.

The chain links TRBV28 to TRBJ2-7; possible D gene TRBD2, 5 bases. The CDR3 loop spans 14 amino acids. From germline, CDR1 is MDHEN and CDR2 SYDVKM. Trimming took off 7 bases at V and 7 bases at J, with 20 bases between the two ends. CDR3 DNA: TGTGCCAGCACCGGAGGAATAGTTCTTGGGGAGCAGTACTTC. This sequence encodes CASTGGIVLGEQYF.

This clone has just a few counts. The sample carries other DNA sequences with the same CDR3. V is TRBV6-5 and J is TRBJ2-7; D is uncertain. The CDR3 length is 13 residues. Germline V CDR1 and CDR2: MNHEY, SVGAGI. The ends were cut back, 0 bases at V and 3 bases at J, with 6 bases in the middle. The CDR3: CASSYSGSYEQYF. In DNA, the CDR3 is TGTGCCAGCAGTTACTCGGGCAGCTACGAGCAGTACTTC.

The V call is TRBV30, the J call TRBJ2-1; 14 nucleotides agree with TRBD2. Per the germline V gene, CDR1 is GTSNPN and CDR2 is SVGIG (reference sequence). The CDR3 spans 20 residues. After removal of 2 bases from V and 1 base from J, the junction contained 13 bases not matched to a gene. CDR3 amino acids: CAWSSASGTSGSGSYNEQFF. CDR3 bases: TGTGCCTGGAGTAGCGCATCCGGGACTAGCGGGAGTGGTTCCTACAATGAGCAGTTCTTC.

This chain's CDR3 is CASSPPVTDRKLFF. The CDR3 DNA is TGTGCCAGCTCACCACCGGTGACGGACAGAAAACTGTTTTTT. V usage is TRBV18 and J usage is TRBJ1-4; tentative D call: TRBD1 (6 bases). Trimming shortened V by 0 bases and J by 10 bases, and 12 bases separated the two germline ends. The length of the CDR3 is 14 residues. Germline V gene data show CDR1 as KGHSH and CDR2 as LQKENI.

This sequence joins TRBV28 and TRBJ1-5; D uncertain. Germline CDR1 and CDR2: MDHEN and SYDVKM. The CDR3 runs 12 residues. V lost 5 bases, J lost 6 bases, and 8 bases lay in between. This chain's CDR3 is CASSVTSQPQHF. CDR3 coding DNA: TGTGCCAGCAGTGTAACCAGTCAGCCCCAGCATTTT.

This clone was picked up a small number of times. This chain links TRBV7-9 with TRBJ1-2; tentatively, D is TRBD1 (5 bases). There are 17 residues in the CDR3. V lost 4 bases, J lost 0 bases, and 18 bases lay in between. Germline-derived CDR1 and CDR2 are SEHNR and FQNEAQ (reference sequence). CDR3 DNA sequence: TGTGCCAGCAGCTCCCTCGCCAAGGGGCCCACTAACTATGGCTACACCTTC. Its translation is CASSSLAKGPTNYGYTF.

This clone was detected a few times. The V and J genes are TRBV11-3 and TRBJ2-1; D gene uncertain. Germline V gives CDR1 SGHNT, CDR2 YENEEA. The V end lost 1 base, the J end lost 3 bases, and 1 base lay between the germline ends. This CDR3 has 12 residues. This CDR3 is CASSLVYNEQFF. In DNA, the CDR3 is TGTGCCAGCAGCTTAGTCTACAATGAGCAGTTCTTC.

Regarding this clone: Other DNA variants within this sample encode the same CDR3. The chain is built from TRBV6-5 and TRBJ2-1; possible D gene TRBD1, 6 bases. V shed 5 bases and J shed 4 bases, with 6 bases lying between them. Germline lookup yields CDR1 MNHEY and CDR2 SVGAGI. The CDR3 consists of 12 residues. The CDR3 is CASSQGYNEQFF. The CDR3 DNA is TGTGCCAGCAGTCAGGGGTACAATGAGCAGTTCTTC.

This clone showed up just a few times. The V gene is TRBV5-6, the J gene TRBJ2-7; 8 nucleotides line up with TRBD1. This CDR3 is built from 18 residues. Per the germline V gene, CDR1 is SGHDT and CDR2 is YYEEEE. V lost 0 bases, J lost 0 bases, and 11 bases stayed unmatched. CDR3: CASSLGPTGGLSSYEQYF. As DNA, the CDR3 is TGTGCCAGCAGCTTGGGGCCCACAGGGGGATTGAGCTCCTACGAGCAGTACTTC.

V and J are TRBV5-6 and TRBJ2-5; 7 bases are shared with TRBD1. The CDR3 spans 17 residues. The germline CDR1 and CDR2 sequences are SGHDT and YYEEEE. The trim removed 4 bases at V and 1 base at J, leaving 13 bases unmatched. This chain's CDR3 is CASSHSLTDRVQETQYF. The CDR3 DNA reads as TGTGCCAGCAGCCATTCCCTAACAGACAGGGTCCAAGAGACCCAGTACTTC.

CDR3 nucleotides: TGTGCCAGCAGTTACTGGACAGGAAGACTTAACAATGAGCAGTTCTTC. Encoded protein: CASSYWTGRLNNEQFF. The chain carries TRBV6-5 and TRBJ2-1; 7 bases fit TRBD1. This CDR3 has 16 residues. V gave up 1 base and J gave up 5 bases; unmatched junction bases: 8. Germline V CDR1 and CDR2: MNHEY, SVGAGI.

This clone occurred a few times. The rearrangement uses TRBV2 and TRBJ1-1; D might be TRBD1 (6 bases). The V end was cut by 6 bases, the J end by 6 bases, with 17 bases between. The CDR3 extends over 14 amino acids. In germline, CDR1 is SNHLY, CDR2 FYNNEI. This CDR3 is CASRKGEPSAEAFF. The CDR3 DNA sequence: TGTGCCAGCAGAAAGGGGGAGCCCTCGGCTGAAGCTTTCTTT.

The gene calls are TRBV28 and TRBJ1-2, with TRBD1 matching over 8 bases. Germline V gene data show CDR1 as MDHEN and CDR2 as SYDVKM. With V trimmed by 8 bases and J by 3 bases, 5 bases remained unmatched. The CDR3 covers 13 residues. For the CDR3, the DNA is TGTGCCAGCCTTAAACAGGGGGACTATGGCTACACCTTC. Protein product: CASLKQGDYGYTF.